This TCR beta chain derives from a study of cytomegalovirus exposure and HLA in healthy donors. Whole-study context: An early release of data contained roughly 90 million unique TCRs, which came from HLA-typed donors.

Germline V gives CDR1 SGHVS, CDR2 FQNEAQ. V was pared by 5 bases and J by 1 base, with 8 bases between. The CDR3 contains 13 residues. As regards this clone: Its matching antigen is unknown.

The PCR contained 60 Vbeta and 13 Jbeta primers. Profiled with immunoSEQ multiplex PCR; TCRdb holds only in-frame clones, not every one. Of 200,000 to 250,000 clones listed, approximately 80% are singletons. At collection, donors were nominally healthy, but unrecorded immune exposures were probable. Study observations and caveats: Confirmation was obtained in vitro that a few CMV-associated chains are specific for CMV antigens. With DRB1 most and HLA-C fewest, TCR association rates differed between HLA loci in a later analysis.

Material for sequencing was PBMCs. This receptor was obtained from a male donor in good health and CMV-seronegative. The genes are TRBV7-8 and TRBJ1-2; no clear D gene. CDR3 sequence: CASSPEVNYGYTF. CDR3 coding DNA: TGTGCCAGCAGCCCGGAGGTTAACTATGGCTACACCTTC.